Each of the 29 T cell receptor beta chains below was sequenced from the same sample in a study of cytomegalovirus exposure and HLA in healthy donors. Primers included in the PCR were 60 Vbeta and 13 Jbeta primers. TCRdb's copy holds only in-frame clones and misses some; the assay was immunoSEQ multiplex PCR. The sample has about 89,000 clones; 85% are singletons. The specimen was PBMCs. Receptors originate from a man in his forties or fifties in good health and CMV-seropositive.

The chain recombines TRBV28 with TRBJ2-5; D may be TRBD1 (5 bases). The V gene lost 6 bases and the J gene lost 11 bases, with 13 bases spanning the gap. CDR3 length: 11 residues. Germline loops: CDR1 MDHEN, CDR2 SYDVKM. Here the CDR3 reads CASRSTGSQYF. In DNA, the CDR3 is TGTGCCAGCAGGTCAACAGGCAGTCAGTACTTC.

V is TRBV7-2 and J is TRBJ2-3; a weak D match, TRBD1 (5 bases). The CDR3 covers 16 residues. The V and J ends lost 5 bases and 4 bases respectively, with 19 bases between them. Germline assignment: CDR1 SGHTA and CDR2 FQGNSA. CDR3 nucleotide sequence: TGTGCCAGCAGCCGGAAGGGGTTTAACGGCGCAGATACGCAGTATTTT. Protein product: CASSRKGFNGADTQYF.

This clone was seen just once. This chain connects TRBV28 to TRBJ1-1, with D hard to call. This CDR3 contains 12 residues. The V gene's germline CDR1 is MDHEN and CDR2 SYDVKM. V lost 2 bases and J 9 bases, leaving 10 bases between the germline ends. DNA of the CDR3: TGTGCCAGCAGTTTAGGTGCAGGAAAAGCTTTCTTT. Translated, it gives CASSLGAGKAFF.

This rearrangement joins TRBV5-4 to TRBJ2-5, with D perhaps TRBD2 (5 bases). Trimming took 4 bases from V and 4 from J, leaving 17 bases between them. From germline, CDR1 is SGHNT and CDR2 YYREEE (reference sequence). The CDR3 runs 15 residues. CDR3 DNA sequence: TGTGCCAGCAGCACGGGGAAGTCAATATCAGAGACCCAGTACTTC. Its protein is CASSTGKSISETQYF.

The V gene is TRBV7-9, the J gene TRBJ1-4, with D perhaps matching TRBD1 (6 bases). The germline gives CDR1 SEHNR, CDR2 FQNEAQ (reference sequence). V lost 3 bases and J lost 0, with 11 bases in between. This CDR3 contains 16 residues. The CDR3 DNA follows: TGTGCCAGCAGCTTTCACAGGGCGGCAACTAATGAAAAACTGTTTTTT. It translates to CASSFHRAATNEKLFF.

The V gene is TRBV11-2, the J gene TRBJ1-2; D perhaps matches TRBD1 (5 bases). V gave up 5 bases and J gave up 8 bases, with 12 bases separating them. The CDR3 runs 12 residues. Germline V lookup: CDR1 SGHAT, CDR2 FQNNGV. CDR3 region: CASSATVPGYTF. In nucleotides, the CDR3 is TGTGCCAGCAGCGCGACAGTTCCAGGCTACACCTTC.

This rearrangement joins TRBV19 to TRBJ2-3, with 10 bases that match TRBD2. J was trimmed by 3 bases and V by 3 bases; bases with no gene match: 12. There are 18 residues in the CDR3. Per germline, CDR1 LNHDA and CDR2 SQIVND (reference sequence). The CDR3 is CASSIRGGLAKGTDTQYF. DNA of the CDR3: TGTGCCAGTAGTATCCGGGGGGGACTAGCGAAAGGGACAGATACGCAGTATTTT. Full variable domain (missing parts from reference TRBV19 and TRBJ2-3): DGGITQSPKYLFRKEGQNVTLSCEQNLNHDAMYWYRQDPGQGLRLIYYSQIVNDFQKGDIAEGYSVSREKKESFPLTVTSAQKNPTAFYLCASSIRGGLAKGTDTQYFGPGTRLTVL.

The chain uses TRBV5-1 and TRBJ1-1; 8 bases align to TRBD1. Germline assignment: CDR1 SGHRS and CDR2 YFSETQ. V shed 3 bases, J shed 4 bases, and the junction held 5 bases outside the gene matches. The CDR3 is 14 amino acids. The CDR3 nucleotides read TGCGCCAGCAGCTGGACAGGGAGGGGCACTGAAGCTTTCTTT. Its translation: CASSWTGRGTEAFF.

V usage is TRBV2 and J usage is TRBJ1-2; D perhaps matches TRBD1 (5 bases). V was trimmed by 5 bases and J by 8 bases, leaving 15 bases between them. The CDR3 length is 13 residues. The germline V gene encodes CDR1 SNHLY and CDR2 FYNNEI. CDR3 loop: CASSPTGILGYTF. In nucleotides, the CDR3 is TGTGCCAGCAGTCCAACAGGAATTTTGGGCTACACCTTC.

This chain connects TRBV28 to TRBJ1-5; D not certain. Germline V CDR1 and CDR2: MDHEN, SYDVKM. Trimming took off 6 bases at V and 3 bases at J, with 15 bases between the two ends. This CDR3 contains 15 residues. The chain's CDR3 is CASRLFYGNNQPQHF. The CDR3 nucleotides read TGTGCCAGCAGACTATTCTACGGCAACAATCAGCCCCAGCATTTT. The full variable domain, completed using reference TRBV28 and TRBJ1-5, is DVKVTQSSRYLVKRTGEKVFLECVQDMDHENMFWYRQDPGLGLRLIYFSYDVKMKEKGDIPEGYSVSREKKERFSLILESASTNQTSMYLCASRLFYGNNQPQHFGDGTRLSIL.

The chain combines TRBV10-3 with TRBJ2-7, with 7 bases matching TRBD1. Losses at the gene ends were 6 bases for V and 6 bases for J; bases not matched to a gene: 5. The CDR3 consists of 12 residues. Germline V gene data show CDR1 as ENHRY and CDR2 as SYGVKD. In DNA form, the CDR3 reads TGTGCCATCAGCGCCGGACAGGCCGAGCAGTACTTC. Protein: CAISAGQAEQYF.

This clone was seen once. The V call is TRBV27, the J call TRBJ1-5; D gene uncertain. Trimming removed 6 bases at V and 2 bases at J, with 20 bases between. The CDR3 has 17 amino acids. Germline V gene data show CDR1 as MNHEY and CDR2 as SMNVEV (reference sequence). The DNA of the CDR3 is TGTGCCAGCAGACCGGGTCGTAACCGGTATGGCAATCAGCCCCAGCATTTT. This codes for CASRPGRNRYGNQPQHF.

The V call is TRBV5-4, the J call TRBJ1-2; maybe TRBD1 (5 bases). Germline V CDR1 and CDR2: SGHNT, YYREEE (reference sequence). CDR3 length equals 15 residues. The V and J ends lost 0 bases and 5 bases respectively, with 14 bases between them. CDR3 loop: CASSLAGQGLYGYTF. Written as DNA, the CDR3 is TGTGCCAGCAGCTTGGCCGGGCAGGGCCTTTATGGCTACACCTTC.

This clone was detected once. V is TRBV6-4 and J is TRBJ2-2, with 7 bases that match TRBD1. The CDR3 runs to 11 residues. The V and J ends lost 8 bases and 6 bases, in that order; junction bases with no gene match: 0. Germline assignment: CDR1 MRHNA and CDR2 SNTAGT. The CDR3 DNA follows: TGTGCCAGCCAGGGGGCCGGGGAGCTGTTTTTT. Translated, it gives CASQGAGELFF.

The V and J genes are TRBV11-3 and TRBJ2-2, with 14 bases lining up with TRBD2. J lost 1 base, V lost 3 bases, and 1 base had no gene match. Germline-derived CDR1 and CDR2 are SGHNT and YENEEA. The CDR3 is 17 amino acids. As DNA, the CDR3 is TGTGCCAGCAGCTTCGGGACTAGCGGGGGGAACACCGGGGAGCTGTTTTTT. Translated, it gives CASSFGTSGGNTGELFF.

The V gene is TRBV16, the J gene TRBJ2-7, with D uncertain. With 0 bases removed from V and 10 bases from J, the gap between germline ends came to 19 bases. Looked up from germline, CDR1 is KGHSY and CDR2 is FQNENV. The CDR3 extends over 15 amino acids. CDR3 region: CASSQSSPLGLPQYF. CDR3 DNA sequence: TGTGCCAGCAGCCAATCGAGCCCGCTCGGTCTGCCCCAGTACTTC.

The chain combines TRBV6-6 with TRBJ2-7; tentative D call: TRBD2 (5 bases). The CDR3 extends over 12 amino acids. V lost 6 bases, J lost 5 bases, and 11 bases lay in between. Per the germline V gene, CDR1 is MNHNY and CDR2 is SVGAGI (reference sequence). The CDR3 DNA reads TGTGCCAGCAGCTCCTTCGGGGACGAGCAGTACTTC. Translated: CASSSFGDEQYF.

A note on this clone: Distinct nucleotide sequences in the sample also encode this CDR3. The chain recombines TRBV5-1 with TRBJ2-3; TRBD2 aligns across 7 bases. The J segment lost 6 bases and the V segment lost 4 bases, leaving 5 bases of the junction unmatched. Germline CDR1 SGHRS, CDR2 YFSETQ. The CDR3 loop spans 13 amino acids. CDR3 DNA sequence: TGCGCCAGCAGCCTGGCGGGAGCTGATACGCAGTATTTT. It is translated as CASSLAGADTQYF.

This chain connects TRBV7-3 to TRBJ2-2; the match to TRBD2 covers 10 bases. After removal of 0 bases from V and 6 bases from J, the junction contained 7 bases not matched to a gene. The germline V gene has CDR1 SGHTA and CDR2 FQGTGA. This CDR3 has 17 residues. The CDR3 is CASSLTSLAGVPGELFF. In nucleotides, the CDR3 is TGTGCCAGCAGCTTAACGTCGCTAGCGGGAGTCCCCGGGGAGCTGTTTTTT.

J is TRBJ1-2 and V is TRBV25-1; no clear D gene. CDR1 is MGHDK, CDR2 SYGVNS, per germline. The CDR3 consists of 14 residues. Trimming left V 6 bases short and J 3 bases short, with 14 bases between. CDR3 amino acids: CASSRTGRYYGYTF. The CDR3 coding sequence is TGTGCCAGCAGCCGGACCGGGAGATACTATGGCTACACCTTC.

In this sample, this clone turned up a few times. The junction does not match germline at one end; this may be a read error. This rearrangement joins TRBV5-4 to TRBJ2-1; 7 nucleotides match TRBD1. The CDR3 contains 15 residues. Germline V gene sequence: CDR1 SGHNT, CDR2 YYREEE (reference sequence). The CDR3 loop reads CASSVVRTGYSEQFF. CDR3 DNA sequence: TGTGCCAGCAGCGTGGTAAGGACAGGATACAGTGAGCAGTTCTTC.

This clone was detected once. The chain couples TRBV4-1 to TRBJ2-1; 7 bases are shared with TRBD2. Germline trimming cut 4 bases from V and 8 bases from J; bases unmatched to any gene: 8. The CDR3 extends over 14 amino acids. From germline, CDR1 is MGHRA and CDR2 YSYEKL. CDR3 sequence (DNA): TGCGCCAGCAGCCTCCTCCTACGGGGGGATGAGCAGTTCTTC. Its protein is CASSLLLRGDEQFF.

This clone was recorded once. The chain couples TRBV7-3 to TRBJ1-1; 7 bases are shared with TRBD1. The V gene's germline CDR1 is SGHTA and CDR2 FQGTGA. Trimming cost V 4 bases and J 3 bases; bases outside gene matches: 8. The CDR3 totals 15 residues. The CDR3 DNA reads TGTGCCAGCAGCTCGGACCTAGGGGGCTACACTGAAGCTTTCTTT. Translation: CASSSDLGGYTEAFF. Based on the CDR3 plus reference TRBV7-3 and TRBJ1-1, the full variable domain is GAGVSQTPSNKVTEKGKYVELRCDPISGHTALYWYRQSLGQGPEFLIYFQGTGAADDSGLPNDRFFAVRPEGSVSTLKIQRTERGDSAVYLCASSSDLGGYTEAFFGQGTRLTVV.

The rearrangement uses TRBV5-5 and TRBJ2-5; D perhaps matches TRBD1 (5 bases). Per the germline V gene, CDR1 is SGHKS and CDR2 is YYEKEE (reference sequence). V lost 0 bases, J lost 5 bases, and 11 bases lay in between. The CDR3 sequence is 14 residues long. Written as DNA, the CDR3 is TGTGCCAGCAGCTTGGATCAGGGAAGGGAGACCCAGTACTTC. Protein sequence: CASSLDQGRETQYF.

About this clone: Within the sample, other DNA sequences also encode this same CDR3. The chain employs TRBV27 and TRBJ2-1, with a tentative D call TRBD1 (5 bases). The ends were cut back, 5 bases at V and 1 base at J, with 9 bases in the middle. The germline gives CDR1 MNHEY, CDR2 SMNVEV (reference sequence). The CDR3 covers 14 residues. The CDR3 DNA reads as TGTGCCAGCAGTAGGGGCAGTTCCTACAATGAGCAGTTCTTC. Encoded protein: CASSRGSSYNEQFF.

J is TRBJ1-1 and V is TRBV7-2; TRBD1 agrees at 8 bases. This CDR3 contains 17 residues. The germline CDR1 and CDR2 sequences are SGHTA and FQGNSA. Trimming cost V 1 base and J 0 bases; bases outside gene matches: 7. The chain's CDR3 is CASSLEGAGGMNTEAFF. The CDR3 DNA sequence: TGTGCCAGCAGCTTAGAGGGGGCAGGGGGCATGAACACTGAAGCTTTCTTT.

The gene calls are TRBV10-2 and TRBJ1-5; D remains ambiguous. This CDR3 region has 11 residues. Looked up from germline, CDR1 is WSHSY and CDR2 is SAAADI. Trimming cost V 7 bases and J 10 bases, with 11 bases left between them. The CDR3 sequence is CASTSGGPQHF. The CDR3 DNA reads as TGCGCCAGCACCTCAGGTGGACCCCAGCATTTT.

The CDR3 sequence: CASSTGATGELFF. Here the CDR3 DNA reads TGTGCCAGCAGCACAGGTGCCACCGGGGAGCTGTTTTTT. The chain employs TRBV28 and TRBJ2-2, with a weak D call TRBD1 (5 bases). The CDR3 has 13 amino acids. Germline CDR1 MDHEN, CDR2 SYDVKM. V dropped 6 bases and J dropped 4 bases, with 9 bases sitting between them.

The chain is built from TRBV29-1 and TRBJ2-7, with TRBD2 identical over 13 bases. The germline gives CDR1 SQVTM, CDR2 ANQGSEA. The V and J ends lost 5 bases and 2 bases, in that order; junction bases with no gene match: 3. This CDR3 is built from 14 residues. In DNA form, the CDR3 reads TGCAGCGTTCTCGGGACTAGCGGGACCTACGAGCAGTACTTC. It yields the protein CSVLGTSGTYEQYF.